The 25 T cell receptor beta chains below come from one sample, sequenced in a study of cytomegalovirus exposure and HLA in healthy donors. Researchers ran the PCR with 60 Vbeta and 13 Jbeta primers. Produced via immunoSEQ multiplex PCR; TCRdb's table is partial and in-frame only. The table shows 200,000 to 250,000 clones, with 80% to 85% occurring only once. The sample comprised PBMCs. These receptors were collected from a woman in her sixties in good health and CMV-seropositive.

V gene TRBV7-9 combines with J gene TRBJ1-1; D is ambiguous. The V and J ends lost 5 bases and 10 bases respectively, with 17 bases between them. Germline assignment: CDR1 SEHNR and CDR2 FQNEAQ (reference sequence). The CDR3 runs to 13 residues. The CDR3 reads CASSRNIGEGAFF. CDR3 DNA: TGTGCCAGCAGCCGCAACATTGGAGAAGGAGCTTTCTTT.

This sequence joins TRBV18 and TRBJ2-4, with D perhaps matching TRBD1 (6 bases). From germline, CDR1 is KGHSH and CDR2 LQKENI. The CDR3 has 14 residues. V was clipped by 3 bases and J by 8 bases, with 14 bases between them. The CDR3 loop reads CASSPNTGSDIQYF. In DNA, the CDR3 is TGTGCCAGCTCACCCAATACAGGGTCGGACATTCAGTACTTC.

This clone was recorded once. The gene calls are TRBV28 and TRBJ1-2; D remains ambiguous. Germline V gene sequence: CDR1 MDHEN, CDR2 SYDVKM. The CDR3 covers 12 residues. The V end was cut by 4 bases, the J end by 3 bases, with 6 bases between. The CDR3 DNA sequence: TGTGCCAGCAGTTCCTACGACTATGGCTACACCTTC. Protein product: CASSSYDYGYTF.

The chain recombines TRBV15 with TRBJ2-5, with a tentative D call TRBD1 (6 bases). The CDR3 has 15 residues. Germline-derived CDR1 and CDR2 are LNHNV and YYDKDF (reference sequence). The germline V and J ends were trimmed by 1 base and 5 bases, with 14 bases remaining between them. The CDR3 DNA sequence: TGTGCCACCAGCAGAGGAGGGGGAAGGGAGGAGACCCAGTACTTC. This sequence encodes CATSRGGGREETQYF.

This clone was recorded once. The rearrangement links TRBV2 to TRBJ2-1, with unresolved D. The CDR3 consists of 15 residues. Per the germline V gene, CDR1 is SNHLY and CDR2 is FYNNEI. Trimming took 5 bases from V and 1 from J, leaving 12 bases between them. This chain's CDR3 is CASSIGGESYNEQFF. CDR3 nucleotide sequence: TGTGCCAGCAGTATAGGCGGTGAATCCTACAATGAGCAGTTCTTC.

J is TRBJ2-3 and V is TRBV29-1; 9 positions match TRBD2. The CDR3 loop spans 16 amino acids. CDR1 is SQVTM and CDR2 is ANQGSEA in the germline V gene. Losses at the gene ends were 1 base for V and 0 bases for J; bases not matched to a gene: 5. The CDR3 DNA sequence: TGCAGCGTTGAAGGGCTGACTAGCGGTAGCACAGATACGCAGTATTTT. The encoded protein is CSVEGLTSGSTDTQYF.

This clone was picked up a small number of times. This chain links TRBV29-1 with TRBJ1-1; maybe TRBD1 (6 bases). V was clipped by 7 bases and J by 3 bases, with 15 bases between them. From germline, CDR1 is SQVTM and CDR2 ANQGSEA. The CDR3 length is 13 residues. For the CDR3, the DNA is TGCAGCGGGGATGGGGGCCGGGACACTGAAGCTTTCTTT. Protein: CSGDGGRDTEAFF.

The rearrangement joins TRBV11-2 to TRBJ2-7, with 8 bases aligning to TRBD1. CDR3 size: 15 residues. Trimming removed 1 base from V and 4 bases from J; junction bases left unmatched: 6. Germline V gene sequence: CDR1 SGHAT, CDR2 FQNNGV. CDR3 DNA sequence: TGTGCCAGCAGCTTAGGGCGGACAGGGTGGTACGAGCAGTACTTC. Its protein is CASSLGRTGWYEQYF.

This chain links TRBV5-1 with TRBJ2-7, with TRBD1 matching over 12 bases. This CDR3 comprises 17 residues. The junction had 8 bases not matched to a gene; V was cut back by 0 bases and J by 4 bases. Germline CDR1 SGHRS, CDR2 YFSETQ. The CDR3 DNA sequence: TGCGCCAGCAGCTTGGCCACCGGGACAGGGGGCTTATACGAGCAGTACTTC. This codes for CASSLATGTGGLYEQYF.

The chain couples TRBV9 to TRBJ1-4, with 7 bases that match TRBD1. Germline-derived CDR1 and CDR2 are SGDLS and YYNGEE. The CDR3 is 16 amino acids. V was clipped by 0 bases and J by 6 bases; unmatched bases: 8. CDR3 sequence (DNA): TGTGCCAGCAGCGTAGAGGGGGACAGTTACGATGAAAAACTGTTTTTT. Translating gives CASSVEGDSYDEKLFF.

CDR3 bases: TGTGCCAGCAGTCCTGACAGTGGCTATGGCTACACCTTC. Protein product: CASSPDSGYGYTF. The rearrangement joins TRBV7-9 to TRBJ1-2; a possible D gene is TRBD1 (5 bases). V lost 6 bases and J 4 bases, leaving 12 bases between the germline ends. The CDR3 totals 13 residues. Per the germline V gene, CDR1 is SEHNR and CDR2 is FQNEAQ (reference sequence). The whole variable domain, remainder taken from reference TRBV7-9 and TRBJ1-2, is DTGVSQNPRHKITKRGQNVTFRCDPISEHNRLYWYRQTLGQGPEFLTYFQNEAQLEKSRLLSDRFSAERPKGSFSTLEIQRTEQGDSAMYLCASSPDSGYGYTFGSGTRLTVV.

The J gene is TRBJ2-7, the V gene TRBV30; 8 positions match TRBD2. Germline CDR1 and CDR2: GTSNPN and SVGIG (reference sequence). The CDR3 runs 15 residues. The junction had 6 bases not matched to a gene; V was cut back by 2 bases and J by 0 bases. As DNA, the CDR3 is TGTGCCTGGAGTTCTACGGGGGGGATCTCCTACGAGCAGTACTTC. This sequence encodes CAWSSTGGISYEQYF.

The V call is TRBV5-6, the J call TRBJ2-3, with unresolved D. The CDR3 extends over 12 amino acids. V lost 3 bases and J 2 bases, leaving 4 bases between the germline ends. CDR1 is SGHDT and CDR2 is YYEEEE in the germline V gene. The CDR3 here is CASSSYTDTQYF. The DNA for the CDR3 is TGTGCCAGCAGCTCCTACACAGATACGCAGTATTTT.

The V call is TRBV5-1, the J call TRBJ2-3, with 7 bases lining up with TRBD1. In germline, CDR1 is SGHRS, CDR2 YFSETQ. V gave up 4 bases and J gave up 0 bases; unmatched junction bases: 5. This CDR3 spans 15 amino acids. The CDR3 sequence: CASSPGDSSTDTQYF. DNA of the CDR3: TGCGCCAGCAGCCCCGGGGACAGCAGCACAGATACGCAGTATTTT.

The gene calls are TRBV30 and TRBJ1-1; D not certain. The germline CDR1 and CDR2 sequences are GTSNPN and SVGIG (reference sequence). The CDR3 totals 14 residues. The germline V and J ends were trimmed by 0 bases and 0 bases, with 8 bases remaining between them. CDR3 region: CAWSVPGVNTEAFF. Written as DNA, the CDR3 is TGTGCCTGGAGTGTACCGGGAGTGAACACTGAAGCTTTCTTT. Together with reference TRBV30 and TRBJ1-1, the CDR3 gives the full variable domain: SQTIHQWPATLVQPVGSPLSLECTVEGTSNPNLYWYRQAAGRGLQLLFYSVGIGQISSEVPQNLSASRPQDRQFILSSKKLLLSDSGFYLCAWSVPGVNTEAFFGQGTRLTVV.

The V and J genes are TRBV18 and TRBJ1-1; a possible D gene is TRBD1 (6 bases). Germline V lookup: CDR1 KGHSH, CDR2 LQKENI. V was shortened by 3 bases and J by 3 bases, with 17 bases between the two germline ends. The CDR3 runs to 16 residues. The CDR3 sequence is CASSPRGNSRDTEAFF. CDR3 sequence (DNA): TGTGCCAGCTCACCGAGGGGGAATAGTAGGGACACTGAAGCTTTCTTT.

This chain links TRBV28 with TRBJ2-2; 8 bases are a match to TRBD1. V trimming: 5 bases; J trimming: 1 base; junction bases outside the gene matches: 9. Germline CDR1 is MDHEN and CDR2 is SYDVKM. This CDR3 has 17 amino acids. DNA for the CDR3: TGTGCCAGCAGTGTGCCCTGGGGGACAGGGAACACCGGGGAGCTGTTTTTT. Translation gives CASSVPWGTGNTGELFF.

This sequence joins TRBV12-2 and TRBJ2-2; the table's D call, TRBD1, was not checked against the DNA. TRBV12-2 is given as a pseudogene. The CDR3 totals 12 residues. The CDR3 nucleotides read TGTCCAGATGGGAAGGGGACCGGGGAGCTGTTTTTT. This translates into CPDGKGTGELFF.

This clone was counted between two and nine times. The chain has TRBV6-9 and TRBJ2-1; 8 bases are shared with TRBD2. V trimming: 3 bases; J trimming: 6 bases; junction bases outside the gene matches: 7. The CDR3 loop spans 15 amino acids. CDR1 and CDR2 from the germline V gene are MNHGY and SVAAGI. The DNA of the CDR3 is TGTGCCAGCAGTTACGGACTAGCAAATACCAATGAGCAGTTCTTC. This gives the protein CASSYGLANTNEQFF.

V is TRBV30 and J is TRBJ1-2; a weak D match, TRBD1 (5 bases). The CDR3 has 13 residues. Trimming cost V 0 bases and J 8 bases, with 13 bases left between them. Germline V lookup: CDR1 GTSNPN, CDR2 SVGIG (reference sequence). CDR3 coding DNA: TGTGCCTGGAGTGTCAGCCGGGGGAACGGCTACACCTTC. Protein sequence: CAWSVSRGNGYTF.

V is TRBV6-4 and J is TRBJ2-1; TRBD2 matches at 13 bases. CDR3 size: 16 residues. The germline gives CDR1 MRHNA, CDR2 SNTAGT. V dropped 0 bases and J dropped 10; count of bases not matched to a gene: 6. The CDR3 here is CASSDSGTSGREEQFF. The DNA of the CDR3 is TGTGCCAGCAGTGACTCGGGAACTAGCGGGAGGGAAGAGCAGTTCTTC.

CDR3 bases: TGTGCCAGCAGCTCGGCGACGGGGATTAACTATGGCTACACCTTC. Its protein is CASSSATGINYGYTF. The chain couples TRBV7-2 to TRBJ1-2; D gene unclear. Germline V gives CDR1 SGHTA, CDR2 FQGNSA. The CDR3 has 15 residues. V was clipped by 4 bases and J by 1 base, with 13 bases between them.

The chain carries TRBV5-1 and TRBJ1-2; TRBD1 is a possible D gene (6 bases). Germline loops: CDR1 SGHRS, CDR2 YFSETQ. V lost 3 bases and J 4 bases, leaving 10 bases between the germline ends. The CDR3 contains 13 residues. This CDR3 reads CASSSGQTYGYTF. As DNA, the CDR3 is TGCGCCAGCAGCTCAGGACAGACCTATGGCTACACCTTC.

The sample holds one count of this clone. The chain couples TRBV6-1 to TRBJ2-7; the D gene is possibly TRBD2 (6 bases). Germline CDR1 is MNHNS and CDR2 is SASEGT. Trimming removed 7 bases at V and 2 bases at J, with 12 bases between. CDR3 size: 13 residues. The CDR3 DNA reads TGTGCCAGCACCTACGGGGGAACCTACGAGCAGTACTTC. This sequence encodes CASTYGGTYEQYF.

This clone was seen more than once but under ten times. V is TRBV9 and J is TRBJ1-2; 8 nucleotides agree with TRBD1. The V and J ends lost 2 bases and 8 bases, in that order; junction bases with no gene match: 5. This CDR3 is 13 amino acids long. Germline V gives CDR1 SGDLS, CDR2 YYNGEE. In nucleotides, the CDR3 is TGTGCCAGCAGCGTGACAGGGGTCGACGGCTACACCTTC. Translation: CASSVTGVDGYTF.